This T cell receptor beta chain emerged from a study of T-cell memory formation after mild COVID-19. As for the study in general: Clustering of TCRs was largely donor specific. Study-wide findings and caveats: CD4+ contracting clones were found mainly in CM and EM, and CD8+ ones in EMRA. Balance between CD4 and CD8 was seen in clones contracting day 15 to 85, and a CD4+ lean was seen in later expanders.

This clonotype came up a few times. The antigen is undetermined. Germline V gene data show CDR1 as SGHVS and CDR2 as FQNEAQ. V gave up 2 bases and J gave up 6 bases, with 20 bases separating them. The CDR3 loop spans 17 amino acids. A single record per CDR3 protein comes from TCRdb applying MiXCR to the 5' RACE reads. Seen here are 140,000 or so distinct CDR3 sequences, 15% to 20% observed once, and the top ten hold 2% to 2.5%. The material sequenced was PBMCs or a T cell subset sorted from them (not recorded which). This rearrangement joins TRBV7-8 to TRBJ2-1; D is possibly TRBD1 (6 bases). The clonotype was recovered from an adult woman who had mild COVID-19 (a few samples of this study predate the infection). Cell type and time point are not known. CDR3: CASSLLPPGHGGNEQFF. Written as DNA, the CDR3 is TGTGCCAGCAGCTTACTACCTCCGGGACATGGGGGCAATGAGCAGTTCTTC.